These T cell receptor beta chains were read from a single sample in a study of blood T cell repertoires in COVID-19. Clones were sequenced by immunoSEQ multiplex PCR, and TCRdb holds only the in-frame ones, with some missing. This table has under 250,000 clones, about 89% appearing once. Sequencing input: peripheral blood. All receptors derive from a woman in her sixties or seventies who had recovered from COVID-19. Each CDR3 is given with its conserved first and last residue. The D gene is left open where the match is weak. The listing skips clone size in some rows; elsewhere it reads once, few, many or a size class.

j_call	d_call	clone_size	v_call	cdr3_nt	cdr3_aa
TRBJ2-7	TRBD1	-	TRBV15	TGTGCCACCAGCAACCCGGGACAGGGGAGCTCCTACGAGCAGTACTTC	CATSNPGQGSSYEQYF
TRBJ1-2	TRBD1	-	TRBV19	TGTGCCAGTGCAGAGCAGTCCGGACAGGGCTATGGCTACACCTTC	CASAEQSGQGYGYTF
TRBJ2-1	TRBD2	-	TRBV7-8	TGTGCCAGCAGCCCCCGCGGACTAGCGGGGACCCCCTACAATGAGCAGTTCTTC	CASSPRGLAGTPYNEQFF
TRBJ2-7	-	-	TRBV28	TGTGCCAGCAGTTTAGTACAGGTCCCCAGTGGGTATCAATTC	CASSLVQVPSGYQF
TRBJ1-5	TRBD1	-	TRBV28	TGTGCCAGCTGCTATGGGACAGGGTACAATCAGCCCCAGCATTTT	CASCYGTGYNQPQHF
TRBJ2-7	TRBD2	-	TRBV7-2	TGTGCCAGCACTAGCGGGGGGAGGGTCTACGAGCAGTACTTC	CASTSGGRVYEQYF
TRBJ1-1	TRBD1	-	TRBV6-5	TGTGCCAGCAGTAGGCTACAGGGGCAGACTGAAGCTTTCTTT	CASSRLQGQTEAFF
TRBJ2-7	TRBD1	-	TRBV4-1	TGCGCCAGCAGCCAACCGACAGGGTCGCCCATCCTTAGCGAGCAGTACTTC	CASSQPTGSPILSEQYF
TRBJ2-5	-	-	TRBV4-3	TGCGCCAGCAGCCAAGACATGAGATACGAGACCCAGTACTTC	CASSQDMRYETQYF
TRBJ2-1	TRBD2	-	TRBV5-6	TGTGCCAGCAGCCTGGGACTAGCGGGGGAGGATGAGCAGTTCTTC	CASSLGLAGEDEQFF
TRBJ1-4	TRBD1	once	TRBV9	TGTGCCAGCAGCACAGGGGGAACTAATGAAAAACTGTTTTTT	CASSTGGTNEKLFF
TRBJ2-2	TRBD2	once	TRBV9	TGTGCCAGCAGCGAAACTAGCGGGGGGGCCTTTGGCGGGGAGCTGTTTTTT	CASSETSGGAFGGELFF
TRBJ1-5	-	few	TRBV5-4	TGTGCCAGCAGCTCCGGTGGGGGGAACAATCAGCCCCAGCATTTT	CASSSGGGNNQPQHF
TRBJ2-7	TRBD1	-	TRBV10-3	TGTGCCATCAGTGAAGGGACAGGCGAGCAGTACTTC	CAISEGTGEQYF
TRBJ2-1	-	-	TRBV24-1	TGTGCCACCGCTACCGGGCTGAGGGATGAGCAGTTCTTC	CATATGLRDEQFF
TRBJ2-2	-	-	TRBV7-7	TGTGCTAGCAGCTTAGGAGACACCGTTACCGGGGAGCTGTTTTTT	CASSLGDTVTGELFF
TRBJ2-2	TRBD2	-	TRBV11-2	TGTGCCAGCAGCGCAAGCCCGGGGGGGGTCACCGGGGAGCTGTTTTTT	CASSASPGGVTGELFF
TRBJ1-1	-	few	TRBV5-1	TGCGCCAGCAACCCTTTGGGGGGGCGCGGGACTGAAGCTTTCTTT	CASNPLGGRGTEAFF